This T cell receptor beta chain stems from a study of T cells in Graves' hyperthyroidism and ophthalmopathy. The length of the CDR3 is 13 residues. Trimming removed 4 bases from V and 3 bases from J, with 10 bases in between. Germline V lookup: CDR1 SGHTA, CDR2 FQGNSA. This clonotype appeared many times. From RNA transcripts, TCR beta CDR3 regions were amplified. Primed by the HTBI set, a first-round RT-PCR was run on the TCR CDR3. Using its own MiXCR run on the multiplex PCR reads, TCRdb lists one record per CDR3 protein. The table has 490,000 or so distinct CDR3 sequences, 20% to 25% seen once; the top ten hold approximately 54%.

The sample was blood. The J gene is TRBJ2-7, the V gene TRBV7-2; TRBD1 might be the D (6 bases). The receptor was isolated from a woman aged 65 to 85 with Graves' ophthalmopathy. The CDR3 reads CASSSKGGYEQYF. The CDR3 DNA reads as TGTGCCAGCAGCTCCAAAGGGGGCTACGAGCAGTACTTC.